The 26 T cell receptor beta chains in this list originate from one sample, sequenced in a study of cytomegalovirus exposure and HLA in healthy donors. With 60 Vbeta and 13 Jbeta primers, the PCR was carried out. Method: immunoSEQ multiplex PCR; TCRdb's copy keeps in-frame clones and lacks some. The sample's table shows about 53,000 clones. The sample consisted of PBMCs. These TCRs come from a woman between 18 and 29 years old in good health and CMV-seronegative.

This chain joins TRBV6-5 and TRBJ2-7, with D perhaps TRBD1 (5 bases). Trimming took 7 bases from V and 3 from J, leaving 13 bases between them. CDR1 and CDR2 (germline): MNHEY, SVGAGI. This CDR3 contains 13 residues. The CDR3: CASKQDPYYEQYF. The CDR3 DNA is TGTGCCAGCAAACAGGACCCGTACTACGAGCAGTACTTC.

The chain links TRBV4-1 to TRBJ2-1; TRBD1 is a possible D gene (6 bases). With 3 bases removed from V and 0 bases from J, the gap between germline ends came to 12 bases. Germline V gives CDR1 MGHRA, CDR2 YSYEKL. The CDR3 contains 16 residues. CDR3 region: CASSHTGLSSYNEQFF. CDR3 nucleotide sequence: TGCGCCAGCAGCCACACAGGGTTAAGCTCCTACAATGAGCAGTTCTTC.

This sequence joins TRBV5-1 and TRBJ1-2; TRBD1 agrees at 10 bases. The V and J ends lost 3 bases and 2 bases, in that order; junction bases with no gene match: 10. The CDR3 runs to 17 residues. Germline V lookup: CDR1 SGHRS, CDR2 YFSETQ. The CDR3 reads CASSSGTGATFNYGYTF. The CDR3 coding sequence is TGCGCCAGCAGCTCCGGGACAGGGGCAACCTTCAACTATGGCTACACCTTC.

The rearrangement uses TRBV11-3 and TRBJ2-5, with 13 bases identical to TRBD2. The germline V gene encodes CDR1 SGHNT and CDR2 YENEEA. V was pared by 5 bases and J by 3 bases, with 6 bases of the junction left unmatched. The CDR3 has 16 amino acids. In DNA, the CDR3 is TGTGCCAGCAGCCCCTGGACTAGCGGGGGTGAAGAGACCCAGTACTTC. It codes for CASSPWTSGGEETQYF.

The V and J genes are TRBV7-9 and TRBJ1-2, with a tentative D call TRBD1 (5 bases). The CDR3 loop spans 14 amino acids. The germline CDR1 and CDR2 sequences are SEHNR and FQNEAQ (reference sequence). V was trimmed by 0 bases and J by 4 bases, leaving 9 bases between them. In nucleotides, the CDR3 is TGTGCCAGCAGCTTAGCAGGGGCCAGCTATGGCTACACCTTC. Its translation: CASSLAGASYGYTF. Based on the CDR3 plus reference TRBV7-9 and TRBJ1-2, the full variable domain is DTGVSQNPRHKITKRGQNVTFRCDPISEHNRLYWYRQTLGQGPEFLTYFQNEAQLEKSRLLSDRFSAERPKGSFSTLEIQRTEQGDSAMYLCASSLAGASYGYTFGSGTRLTVV.

The chain joins TRBV7-2 to TRBJ2-2; maybe TRBD2 (5 bases). Trimming removed 2 bases at V and 7 bases at J, with 11 bases between. The germline V gene has CDR1 SGHTA and CDR2 FQGNSA. The CDR3 covers 14 residues. In nucleotides, the CDR3 is TGTGCCAGCAGCTTAACTAGGTGGGGCGGGGAGCTGTTTTTT. This sequence encodes CASSLTRWGGELFF.

The rearrangement links TRBV6-5 to TRBJ2-1; 9 bases map to TRBD2. J lost 3 bases, V lost 6 bases, and 6 bases had no gene match. The CDR3 has 15 residues. Germline lookup yields CDR1 MNHEY and CDR2 SVGAGI. The DNA for the CDR3 is TGTGCCAGCAGGTCCGGGACTAGCAACTACAATGAGCAGTTCTTC. Protein: CASRSGTSNYNEQFF.

The V gene is TRBV4-1, the J gene TRBJ1-5; D is unclear. In germline, CDR1 is MGHRA, CDR2 YSYEKL. V lost 0 bases to trimming and J lost 0 bases, with 9 bases between them. This CDR3 is 16 amino acids long. The CDR3 sequence: CASSQDSGYSNQPQHF. In DNA form, the CDR3 reads TGCGCCAGCAGCCAAGATTCCGGTTATAGCAATCAGCCCCAGCATTTT.

The chain is built from TRBV4-1 and TRBJ2-7; 9 bases align to TRBD1. From germline, CDR1 is MGHRA and CDR2 YSYEKL. Trimming at V came to 3 bases and at J to 2 bases, leaving 8 bases not matched to a gene. The CDR3 length is 16 residues. CDR3 nucleotide sequence: TGCGCCAGCAGCCAGGAACCGGGACAGGGCGCCTACGAGCAGTACTTC. Encoded protein: CASSQEPGQGAYEQYF.

The chain links TRBV5-1 to TRBJ2-5; a weak D match, TRBD1 (6 bases). Trimming shortened V by 3 bases and J by 6 bases, and 18 bases separated the two germline ends. The germline CDR1 and CDR2 sequences are SGHRS and YFSETQ. This CDR3 spans 15 amino acids. Written as DNA, the CDR3 is TGCGCCAGCAGCTACGGGACAAACCGAGCTCAGACCCAGTACTTC. Translating it yields CASSYGTNRAQTQYF.

The gene calls are TRBV6-1 and TRBJ1-2; 7 nucleotides align to TRBD1. CDR1 and CDR2 from the germline V gene are MNHNS and SASEGT. V shed 4 bases, J shed 2 bases, and the junction held 10 bases outside the gene matches. The CDR3 has 16 residues. CDR3 nucleotide sequence: TGTGCCAGCAGTGTTTTTGACAGGGTTTGGAACTATGGCTACACCTTC. Amino acid sequence: CASSVFDRVWNYGYTF.

The chain joins TRBV5-1 to TRBJ2-3; D not certain. The CDR3 runs 18 residues. Germline V gives CDR1 SGHRS, CDR2 YFSETQ. The V end lost 2 bases, the J end lost 5 bases, and 24 bases lay between the germline ends. The CDR3 nucleotides are TGCGCCAGCAGCTTCCTTGGGCCTTATGGGCACACACAAGATACGCAGTATTTT. As protein: CASSFLGPYGHTQDTQYF. The full variable domain, its missing parts supplied by reference TRBV5-1 and TRBJ2-3, is KAGVTQTPRYLIKTRGQQVTLSCSPISGHRSVSWYQQTPGQGLQFLFEYFSETQRNKGNFPGRFSGRQFSNSRSEMNVSTLELGDSALYLCASSFLGPYGHTQDTQYFGPGTRLTVL.

J is TRBJ1-3 and V is TRBV5-6, with a possible D match to TRBD1 (5 bases). Trimming removed 2 bases from V and 11 bases from J, with 17 bases in between. This CDR3 has 14 amino acids. Germline CDR1 and CDR2: SGHDT and YYEEEE. The CDR3 bases are TGTGCCAGCAGCTTCCAAGGGGCGCCCGCGGCCATATATTTT. Translated, it gives CASSFQGAPAAIYF.

The chain couples TRBV6-5 to TRBJ2-1; no clear D. With 5 bases removed from V and 3 bases from J, the gap between germline ends came to 8 bases. Germline CDR1 MNHEY, CDR2 SVGAGI. The CDR3 sequence is 13 residues long. CDR3 amino acids: CASSPPGYNEQFF. The CDR3 DNA reads TGTGCCAGCAGTCCCCCAGGCTACAATGAGCAGTTCTTC.

This chain uses TRBV10-3 with TRBJ2-7; 7 nucleotides match TRBD2. The ends lost 7 bases at V and 0 bases at J; junction bases unmatched: 9. The CDR3 runs to 15 residues. Germline assignment: CDR1 ENHRY and CDR2 SYGVKD. The CDR3 is CAIMGGSDSSYEQYF. CDR3 coding DNA: TGTGCCATCATGGGCGGGAGCGACAGCTCCTACGAGCAGTACTTC.

The chain is built from TRBV5-4 and TRBJ1-1, with 7 bases that match TRBD1. CDR1 is SGHNT and CDR2 is YYREEE in the germline V gene (reference sequence). CDR3 length equals 15 residues. The junction had 12 bases not matched to a gene; V was cut back by 0 bases and J by 10 bases. In DNA form, the CDR3 reads TGTGCCAGCAGCTTGGACGGACAGGAGGGGGCTGTAGCTTTCTTT. As protein: CASSLDGQEGAVAFF.

The V and J genes are TRBV4-1 and TRBJ1-2, with 8 bases matching TRBD1. This CDR3 is 15 amino acids long. The trim removed 1 base at V and 4 bases at J, leaving 5 bases unmatched. CDR1 and CDR2 (germline): MGHRA, YSYEKL. CDR3 residues: CASSQVTGAVYGYTF. The DNA of the CDR3 is TGCGCCAGCAGCCAAGTGACAGGGGCCGTCTATGGCTACACCTTC.

The chain carries TRBV6-1 and TRBJ1-4; 8 nucleotides align to TRBD1. The germline CDR1 and CDR2 sequences are MNHNS and SASEGT. CDR3 length equals 14 residues. The ends lost 6 bases at V and 3 bases at J; junction bases unmatched: 3. The chain's CDR3 is CASRRTGSNEKLFF. The CDR3, as DNA: TGTGCCAGCAGAAGGACAGGGTCTAATGAAAAACTGTTTTTT.

The genes are TRBV5-1 and TRBJ2-7; 8 bases fit TRBD1. CDR3 size: 15 residues. Per the germline V gene, CDR1 is SGHRS and CDR2 is YFSETQ. The junction had 9 bases not matched to a gene; V was cut back by 5 bases and J by 2 bases. The DNA of the CDR3 is TGCGCCAGCAGTAACGGACAGGGTCCTACCTACGAGCAGTACTTC. Encoded protein: CASSNGQGPTYEQYF.

The chain employs TRBV11-2 and TRBJ1-1, with 7 bases aligning to TRBD1. The CDR3 runs 14 residues. In germline, CDR1 is SGHAT, CDR2 FQNNGV. Losses at the gene ends were 0 bases for V and 11 bases for J; bases not matched to a gene: 9. The CDR3 DNA is TGTGCCAGCAGCTTAGAACAAGGGCAGGGGGGCGCTTTCTTT. It codes for CASSLEQGQGGAFF.

The genes are TRBV4-2 and TRBJ1-3; 10 bases align to TRBD1. Germline trimming cut 0 bases from V and 8 bases from J; bases unmatched to any gene: 7. Germline loops: CDR1 LGHNA, CDR2 YNFKEQ. The CDR3 runs 16 residues. The CDR3 region is CASSQDSGDRGDTIYF. In nucleotides, the CDR3 is TGTGCCAGCAGCCAAGATAGTGGGGACAGGGGAGACACCATATATTTT.

V is TRBV15 and J is TRBJ1-1; 10 positions agree with TRBD1. The CDR3 runs 14 residues. The V gene's germline CDR1 is LNHNV and CDR2 YYDKDF (reference sequence). V trimming: 8 bases; J trimming: 4 bases; junction bases outside the gene matches: 7. CDR3 sequence (DNA): TGTGCCACCCGTGACAGGGGGCCGGCCACTGAAGCTTTCTTT. Residues: CATRDRGPATEAFF.

This rearrangement joins TRBV2 to TRBJ1-2; unclear D gene. V gave up 4 bases and J gave up 3 bases, with 9 bases separating them. The length of the CDR3 is 13 residues. CDR1 SNHLY and CDR2 FYNNEI come from the germline V gene. The CDR3 DNA reads TGTGCCAGCAGTGCAGTTCTGGACTATGGCTACACCTTC. This codes for CASSAVLDYGYTF.

V gene TRBV27 combines with J gene TRBJ2-7; possibly TRBD2 for D (6 bases). Germline-derived CDR1 and CDR2 are MNHEY and SMNVEV (reference sequence). V lost 1 base to trimming and J lost 5 bases, with 24 bases between them. The CDR3 runs 18 residues. DNA for the CDR3: TGTGCCAGCAGTTTATTCCCCGGCGGGATCCTACGTAGCGACGAGCAGTACTTC. Its translation is CASSLFPGGILRSDEQYF.

The CDR3 loop is CASSPGRGNSGNTIYF. In nucleotides, the CDR3 is TGTGCCAGCTCACCGGGTCGAGGGAACTCTGGAAACACCATATATTTT. The genes are TRBV18 and TRBJ1-3; D call uncertain. Germline V gene lookup returns CDR1 KGHSH and CDR2 LQKENI. Trimming took 3 bases from V and 0 from J, leaving 12 bases between them. The CDR3 has 16 amino acids.

V and J are TRBV5-1 and TRBJ1-2, with TRBD1 matching over 7 bases. With V trimmed by 0 bases and J by 8 bases, 7 bases remained unmatched. The germline V gene has CDR1 SGHRS and CDR2 YFSETQ. CDR3 size: 14 residues. The CDR3 nucleotides read TGCGCCAGCAGCTTGGTCAAGACAGGGACCGGCTACACCTTC. It translates to CASSLVKTGTGYTF.